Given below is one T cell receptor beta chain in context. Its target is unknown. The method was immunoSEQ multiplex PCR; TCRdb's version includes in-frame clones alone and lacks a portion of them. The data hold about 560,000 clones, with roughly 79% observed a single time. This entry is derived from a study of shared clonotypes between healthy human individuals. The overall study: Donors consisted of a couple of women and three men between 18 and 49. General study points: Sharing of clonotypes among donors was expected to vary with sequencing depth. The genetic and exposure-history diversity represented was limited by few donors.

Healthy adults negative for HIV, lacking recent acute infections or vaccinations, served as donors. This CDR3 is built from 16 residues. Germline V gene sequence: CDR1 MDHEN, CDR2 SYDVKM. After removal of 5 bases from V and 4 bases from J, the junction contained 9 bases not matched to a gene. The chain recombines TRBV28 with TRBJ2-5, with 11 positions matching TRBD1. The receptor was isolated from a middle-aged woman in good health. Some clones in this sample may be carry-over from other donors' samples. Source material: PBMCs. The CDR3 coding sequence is TGTGCCAGCAGTCTCATTCTCGGGACAGGGGGAGAGACCCAGTACTTC. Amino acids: CASSLILGTGGETQYF.